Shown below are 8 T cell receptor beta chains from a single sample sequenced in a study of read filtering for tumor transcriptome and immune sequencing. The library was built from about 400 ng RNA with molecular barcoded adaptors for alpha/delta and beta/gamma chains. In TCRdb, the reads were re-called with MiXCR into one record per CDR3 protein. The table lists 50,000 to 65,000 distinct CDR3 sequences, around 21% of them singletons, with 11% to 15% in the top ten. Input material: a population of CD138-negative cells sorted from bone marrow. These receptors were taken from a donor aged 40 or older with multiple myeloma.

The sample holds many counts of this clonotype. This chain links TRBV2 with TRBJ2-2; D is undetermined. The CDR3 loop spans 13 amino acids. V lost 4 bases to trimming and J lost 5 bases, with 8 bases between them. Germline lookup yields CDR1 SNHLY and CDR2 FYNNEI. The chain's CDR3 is CASSVSVTGELFF. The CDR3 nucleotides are TGTGCCAGCAGTGTATCGGTAACCGGGGAGCTGTTTTTT. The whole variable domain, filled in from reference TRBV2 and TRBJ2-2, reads EPEVTQTPSHQVTQMGQEVILRCVPISNHLYFYWYRQILGQKVEFLVSFYNNEISEKSEIFDDQFSVERPDGSNFTLKIRSTKLEDSAMYFCASSVSVTGELFFGEGSRLTVL.

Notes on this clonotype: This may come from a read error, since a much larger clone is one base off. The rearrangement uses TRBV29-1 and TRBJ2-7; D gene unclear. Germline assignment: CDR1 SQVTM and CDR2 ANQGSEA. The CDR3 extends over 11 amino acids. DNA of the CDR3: TGCAGCGTGGGGTCTTCCTTCGAGCAGTACTTC. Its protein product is CSVGSSFEQYF.

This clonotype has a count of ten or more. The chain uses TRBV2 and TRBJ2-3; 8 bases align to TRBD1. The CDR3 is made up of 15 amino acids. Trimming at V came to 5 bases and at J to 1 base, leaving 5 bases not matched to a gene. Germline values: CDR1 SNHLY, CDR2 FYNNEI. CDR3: CASSKPGQGTDTQYF. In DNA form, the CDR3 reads TGTGCCAGCAGTAAACCGGGACAGGGCACAGATACGCAGTATTTT.

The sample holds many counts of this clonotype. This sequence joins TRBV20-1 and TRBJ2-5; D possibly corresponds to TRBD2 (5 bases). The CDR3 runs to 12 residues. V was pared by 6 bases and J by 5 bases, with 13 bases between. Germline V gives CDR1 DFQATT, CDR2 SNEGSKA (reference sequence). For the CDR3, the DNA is TGCAGTGCAAAACTAGTTTCGGAGACCCAGTACTTC. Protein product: CSAKLVSETQYF.

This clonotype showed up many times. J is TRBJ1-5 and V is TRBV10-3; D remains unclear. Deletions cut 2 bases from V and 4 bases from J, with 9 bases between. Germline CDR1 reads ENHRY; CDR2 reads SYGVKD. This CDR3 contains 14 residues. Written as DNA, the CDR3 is TGTGCCATCAGTGAGAGAGCGGGTAATCAGCCCCAGCATTTT. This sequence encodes CAISERAGNQPQHF.

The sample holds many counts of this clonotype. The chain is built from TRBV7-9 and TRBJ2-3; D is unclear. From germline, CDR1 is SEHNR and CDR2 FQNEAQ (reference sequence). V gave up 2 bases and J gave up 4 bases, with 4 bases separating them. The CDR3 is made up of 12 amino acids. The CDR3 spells CASSLSSDTQYF. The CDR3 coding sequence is TGTGCCAGCAGCTTATCCTCAGATACGCAGTATTTT.

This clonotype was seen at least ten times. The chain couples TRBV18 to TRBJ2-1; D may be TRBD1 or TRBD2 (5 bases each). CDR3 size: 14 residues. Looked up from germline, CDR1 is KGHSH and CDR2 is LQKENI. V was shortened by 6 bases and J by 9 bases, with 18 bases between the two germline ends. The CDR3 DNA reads TGTGCCAGCTCCGGGGCCCACCCGTTTGGTGAGCAGTTCTTC. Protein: CASSGAHPFGEQFF.

This CDR3 is CSATDRGPSYEQYF. The CDR3 DNA reads TGCAGCGCTACTGACAGGGGCCCCTCCTACGAGCAGTACTTC. The chain recombines TRBV29-1 with TRBJ2-7; 8 bases map to TRBD1. This CDR3 contains 14 residues. V trimming: 7 bases; J trimming: 0 bases; junction bases outside the gene matches: 8. Germline V gene data show CDR1 as SQVTM and CDR2 as ANQGSEA.